The 3 T cell receptor beta chains given below trace back to one sample, sequenced in a study of breast tumors, draining lymph nodes, adjacent tissues. MiXCR, run by TCRdb on the multiplex PCR reads, gives a single entry per CDR3 protein. The repertoire includes 140,000 or so distinct CDR3 sequences, around a third of them detected once, and 2.3% sits in the top ten. Breast cancer patients provided tissue from their axillary draining lymph nodes. Sequenced sample: axillary lymph node tissue. The origin of the receptors is a female donor with breast cancer. Some clones in this sample may be carry-over from other donors' samples.

This clonotype was detected only a few times. The missing conserved phenylalanine or tryptophan at the end of this CDR3 makes a read error likely. The chain carries TRBV5-8 and TRBJ1-2; D possibly corresponds to TRBD1 (6 bases). Trimming shortened V by 1 base and J by 5 bases, and 12 bases separated the two germline ends. CDR1 is SGHTS and CDR2 is YDEGEE in the germline V gene. The CDR3 spans 14 residues. CDR3 nucleotides: TGTGCCAGCAGCTTGAAGGCCCAGGGGTATGGCTACACCCTC. Protein product: CASSLKAQGYGYTL.

Only a few counts were recorded for this clonotype. V is TRBV6-2 or TRBV6-3 and J is TRBJ1-5; TRBD1 is a possible D gene (5 bases). Trimming stripped 5 bases from V and 3 bases from J, with 23 bases between. This CDR3 region has 18 residues. In germline, CDR1 is MNHEY, CDR2 SVGEGT. This chain's CDR3 is CASSHRSRQGSFNQPQHF. The CDR3 nucleotides are TGTGCCAGCAGTCACCGAAGCCGTCAGGGCAGTTTCAATCAGCCCCAGCATTTT.

The table lists this clonotype with many counts. The chain couples TRBV9 to TRBJ2-3, with 9 bases fitting TRBD1. Germline trimming cut 4 bases from V and 4 bases from J; bases unmatched to any gene: 7. This CDR3 is built from 15 residues. Germline loops: CDR1 SGDLS, CDR2 YYNGEE. CDR3 loop: CASSINRGHADTQYF. CDR3 DNA: TGTGCCAGCAGCATCAACAGGGGGCACGCAGATACGCAGTATTTT. Variable domain in full (rest from reference TRBV9 and TRBJ2-3): DSGVTQTPKHLITATGQRVTLRCSPRSGDLSVYWYQQSLDQGLQFLIQYYNGEERAKGNILERFSAQQFPDLHSELNLSSLELGDSALYFCASSINRGHADTQYFGPGTRLTVL.